Listed below are T cell receptor beta chains from one sample, sequenced in a study of cytomegalovirus exposure and HLA in healthy donors. Libraries were prepared by immunoSEQ multiplex PCR; TCRdb keeps only in-frame clonotypes and omits some of them. The data show 200,000 to 250,000 clones, approximately 82% seen once. The sequencing input was PBMCs. The source of these receptors is a man younger than 35 in good health and CMV-seronegative. CDR3s include the opening cysteine and the closing phenylalanine or tryptophan. The order of the fields is CDR3 length, J gene, D gene, V gene, clone size, CDR3 DNA, CDR3 protein. A D gene is named only where the DNA matches it firmly. Clone size appears in some rows only: once, few, many, or a class for an expanded clone.

length: 14; J: TRBJ1-1; D: TRBD1; V: TRBV6-1; size: few; DNA: TGTGCCAGCAGTGTGGTTGACAGGGGCACTGAAGCTTTCTTT; CDR3: CASSVVDRGTEAFF
length: 14; J: TRBJ1-4; D: -; V: TRBV5-8; size: -; DNA: TGTGCCAGCAGCTTCTCGACAGGTAGTGAAAAACTGTTTTTT; CDR3: CASSFSTGSEKLFF
length: 14; J: TRBJ1-5; D: -; V: TRBV10-2; size: -; DNA: TGCGCCAGCAGTGAGGCGGCAGCCCAGGGGCCCCAGCATTTT; CDR3: CASSEAAAQGPQHF
length: 12; J: TRBJ2-7; D: -; V: TRBV2; size: -; DNA: TGTGCCAGCAGTCAGCAAGACTACGAGCAGTACTTC; CDR3: CASSQQDYEQYF
length: 17; J: TRBJ2-7; D: TRBD2; V: TRBV28; size: -; DNA: TGTGCCAGCAGCAAACCCACCGGGACTATCACAACCTACGAGCAGTACTTC; CDR3: CASSKPTGTITTYEQYF
length: 14; J: TRBJ1-1; D: TRBD1; V: TRBV5-4; size: once; DNA: TGTGCCAGCAGCTTTGACAGGGATGGCACTGAAGCTTTCTTT; CDR3: CASSFDRDGTEAFF
length: 16; J: TRBJ1-1; D: -; V: TRBV6-4; size: once; DNA: TGTGCCAGCAGTGAAGTCCCAGGAGGGTCGAACACTGAAGCTTTCTTT; CDR3: CASSEVPGGSNTEAFF
length: 12; J: TRBJ1-2; D: TRBD1; V: TRBV28; size: -; DNA: TGTGCCAGCAGTTTAAGGACAGGGGTCTACACCTTC; CDR3: CASSLRTGVYTF
length: 14; J: TRBJ1-1; D: TRBD1; V: TRBV6-1; size: -; DNA: TGTGCCAGCAGTGCGAGGACAGGGGGCACTGAAGCTTTCTTT; CDR3: CASSARTGGTEAFF
length: 14; J: TRBJ1-2; D: TRBD1; V: TRBV6-1; size: -; DNA: TGTGCCAGCAGCCTGCAGGGGGAGGACTATGGCTACACCTTC; CDR3: CASSLQGEDYGYTF
length: 14; J: TRBJ2-7; D: -; V: TRBV5-1; size: few; DNA: TGCGCCAGCAGCCGGACGGAGCCCAGGGACGAGCAGTACTTC; CDR3: CASSRTEPRDEQYF
length: 15; J: TRBJ2-5; D: -; V: TRBV6-5; size: -; DNA: TGTGCCATCAGTGACTTTGCGGTTTCCCAAGAGACCCAGTACTTC; CDR3: CAISDFAVSQETQYF
length: 18; J: TRBJ1-6; D: TRBD1; V: TRBV6-1; size: -; DNA: TGTGCCAGCAGTGCAGGGGGATACGGGTCAATCGGGAATTCACCCCTCCACTTT; CDR3: CASSAGGYGSIGNSPLHF
length: 16; J: TRBJ2-3; D: TRBD2; V: TRBV9; size: -; DNA: TGTGCCAGCAGCGACAGACTAGCGGGAGGACAAGATACGCAGTATTTT; CDR3: CASSDRLAGGQDTQYF
length: 14; J: TRBJ2-1; D: -; V: TRBV10-3; size: -; DNA: TGTGCCACGGGGACTTTGACCTCCTACAATGAGCAGTTCTTC; CDR3: CATGTLTSYNEQFF
length: 14; J: TRBJ2-7; D: -; V: TRBV10-3; size: -; DNA: TGTGCCATCAGTAGTTCCGGGGTTGCCTACGAGCAGTACTTC; CDR3: CAISSSGVAYEQYF
length: 18; J: TRBJ2-2; D: -; V: TRBV1; size: -; DNA: TGCACCAGCAGCCAACGACCCGGGGGACCTCTAAACACCGGGGAGCTGTTTTTT; CDR3: CTSSQRPGGPLNTGELFF